Listed below are T cell receptor beta chains from one sample, sequenced in a study of identical twins. Each CDR3 protein is one row after TCRdb ran MiXCR on the 5' RACE reads. The sample has around 530,000 distinct CDR3 sequences, over 12% seen once; the top ten hold about 0.4%. A further study also used this sample, focusing on yellow fever vaccine responses in identical twins.

Sequenced sample: CD4+ T cells sorted from blood. All receptors derive from a young woman in good health. CDR3s include the opening cysteine and the closing phenylalanine or tryptophan. Fields, in order: V gene, D gene, J gene, clone size, CDR3 DNA, CDR3 protein. The D gene is left open where the match is weak. Clone size, where shown, is once, few, many, or a class for clones that have expanded.

TRBV5-1	TRBD1	TRBJ1-1	once	TGCGCCAGCAGCTTCCGACAGGGGCCGAACACTGAAGCTTTCTTT	CASSFRQGPNTEAFF
TRBV9	TRBD2	TRBJ2-7	few	TGTGCCAGCAGCGTAGCCGGGACTAACGTCTACGAGCAGTACTTC	CASSVAGTNVYEQYF
TRBV4-2	-	TRBJ1-6	many	TGTGCCAGCAGCCAAGAGGGGCAATCACCCCTCCACTTT	CASSQEGQSPLHF
TRBV6-5	TRBD2	TRBJ2-3	-	TGTGCCAGCAGTTACTCGGGACTAGCCACAGATACGCAGTATTTT	CASSYSGLATDTQYF
TRBV12-3/TRBV12-4	TRBD2	TRBJ2-2	-	TGTGCCAGCAGTGGGGCGGGAGCGAACACCGGGGAGCTGTTTTTT	CASSGAGANTGELFF
TRBV29-1	-	TRBJ1-1	-	TGCAGCGCTAAGACCCACATGAACACTGAAGCTTTCTTT	CSAKTHMNTEAFF
TRBV5-1	-	TRBJ2-1	few	TGCGCCAGCAGCCTGGATCTCGTTCGGTGGTTCTTC	CASSLDLVRWFF
TRBV18	TRBD1	TRBJ2-2	-	TGTGCCAGCTCATCGACAGGGGCCACCGGGGAGCTGTTTTTT	CASSSTGATGELFF
TRBV20-1	TRBD2	TRBJ2-1	-	TGCAGTGCTAGATTGGCGGGAGGCTTCGGTGAGCAGTTCTTC	CSARLAGGFGEQFF
TRBV5-5	TRBD1	TRBJ2-2	-	TGTGCCAGCAGCTTTAACCAGGGGGTAGGCGGGGAGCTGTTTTTT	CASSFNQGVGGELFF
TRBV20-1	TRBD2	TRBJ2-5	-	TGCAGTGCTAGACCCATAGCGGGGGCCCAAGAGACCCAGTACTTC	CSARPIAGAQETQYF